The clone carrying this T cell receptor beta chain came up once. Sequencing was performed with immunoSEQ multiplex PCR; in TCRdb, only in-frame clones are kept and a portion is missing. This table holds fewer than 450,000 clones, about 87% found once. The CDR3 length is 11 residues. Germline V gene lookup returns CDR1 MNHEY and CDR2 SVGAGI. V lost 2 bases and J 9 bases, leaving 7 bases between the germline ends. The sample originates from a study of blood T cell repertoires in COVID-19. Looking at the study overall: Researchers got acute and convalescent COVID-19 samples from the United States, Italy and Spain.

The TCR sequence derives from a woman aged 50 to 60 with COVID-19, enrolled during active disease. The J gene is TRBJ1-2, the V gene TRBV6-5; D remains unclear. The sample comprised peripheral blood. In nucleotides, the CDR3 is TGTGCCAGCAGTTACGCGGGTCGCTACACCTTC. Its protein is CASSYAGRYTF.